Listed below are T cell receptor beta chains from one sample, sequenced in a study of blood T cells in healthy people across ages. MiXCR was run by TCRdb on the 5' RACE reads, yielding one entry per CDR3 protein. The sample shows some 900,000 distinct CDR3 sequences, roughly 50% of them seen only once. Sequencing used blood. The receptors were sampled from a man aged 25 to 40 in good health. Both conserved end residues are part of each CDR3. Rows give clone size only sometimes, using once, few, many, or a class for an expanded clone.

clone_size v_call cdr3_length cdr3_aa
few TRBV7-2 16 CASSLDWVTSGGTQYF
few TRBV12-3/TRBV12-4 14 CASSFPARAYEQYF
NA TRBV3-1 14 CASILPSRVDEQFF
NA TRBV6-4 15 CASTQETGPLSVQYF
few TRBV20-1 14 CSASSQGLAEKLFF
few TRBV4-2 15 CASSQGLAGEETQYF
NA TRBV27 19 CASSPRGSLVPLNSYEQYF
NA TRBV6-5 14 CASSSTGGGSELFF
NA TRBV10-3 14 CAISESRGTWEQFF
NA TRBV12-3/TRBV12-4 14 CASSLSGTFSGYTF
few TRBV27 15 CASSLYGGGTDTQYF
NA TRBV12-3/TRBV12-4 16 CASSSPDREHPGELFF
NA TRBV7-6 15 CASSPLAGGNYEQYF
NA TRBV29-1 12 CSVWAVNTEAFF
few TRBV12-3/TRBV12-4 14 CASSTGASTDTQYF
few TRBV3-1 14 CASSPVTSSHEQYF
NA TRBV4-2 16 CASSQDGGSGNYGYTF
NA TRBV7-2 17 CASSPPGLGQGSYGYTF
NA TRBV7-9 12 CASNRGIETQYF